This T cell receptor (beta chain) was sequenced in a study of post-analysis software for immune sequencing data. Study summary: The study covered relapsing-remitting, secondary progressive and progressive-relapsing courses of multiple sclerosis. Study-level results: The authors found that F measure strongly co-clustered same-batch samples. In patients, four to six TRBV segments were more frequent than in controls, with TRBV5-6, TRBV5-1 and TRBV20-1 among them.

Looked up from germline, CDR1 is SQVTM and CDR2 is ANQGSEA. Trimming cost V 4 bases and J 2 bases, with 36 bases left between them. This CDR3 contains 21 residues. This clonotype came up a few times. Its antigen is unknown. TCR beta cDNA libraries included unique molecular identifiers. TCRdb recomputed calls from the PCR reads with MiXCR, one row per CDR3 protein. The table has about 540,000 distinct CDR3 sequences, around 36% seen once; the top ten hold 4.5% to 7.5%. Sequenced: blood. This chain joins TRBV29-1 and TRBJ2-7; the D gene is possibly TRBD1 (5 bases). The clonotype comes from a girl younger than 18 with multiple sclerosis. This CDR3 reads CSVGVLRQRTKWVGTTYEQYF. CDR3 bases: TGCAGCGTTGGTGTGTTGAGACAGAGAACCAAATGGGTTGGAACCACCTACGAGCAGTACTTC.